A selection of T cell receptor beta chains follows, all from one sample in a study of blood T cell repertoires in COVID-19. Sequencing was performed with immunoSEQ multiplex PCR; in TCRdb, only in-frame clones are kept and a portion is missing. The sample records around 120,000 clones, around three quarters being singletons. Sequences were obtained from peripheral blood. These receptors all stem from a woman older than 75 with acute or convalescent COVID-19. CDR3s leave out the opening cysteine and the closing phenylalanine or tryptophan. Fields, in order: V gene, J gene, clone size, CDR3 protein. Clone size is given for some rows only: seen once, a few or many times, or a class if the clone is expanded.

TRBV7-3	TRBJ2-7	-	ASSLRGGLDYEQY
TRBV28	TRBJ1-4	-	ASSLIQGRGEKLF
TRBV18	TRBJ1-4	-	ASSPRPQRLPTNEKLF
TRBV7-6	TRBJ1-1	-	ASSSGDEAF
TRBV1	TRBJ2-7	few	TSTRGLVHEQY
TRBV9	TRBJ2-3	-	ASSVGVGAGTDTQY
TRBV5-1	TRBJ1-1	-	ASSGQGFTEAF
TRBV7-8	TRBJ2-7	once	ASSPRQGTNYEQY
TRBV6-5	TRBJ1-5	few	ASSSTGPWQPQH
TRBV6-6	TRBJ1-1	-	ASSPGGGRNTEAF
TRBV5-6	TRBJ2-7	-	ASAKGGVTYEQY
TRBV7-2	TRBJ2-2	-	ASSLSWSGELF
TRBV5-6	TRBJ1-3	-	ASSYLGGQGLQSGNTIY
TRBV3-1/TRBV3-2	TRBJ2-3	-	ASSPGTGGTDTQY
TRBV4-1	TRBJ1-2	-	ASSQGRALGYGYT
TRBV25-1	TRBJ1-1	once	ASSDRWDGGTEAF
TRBV10-3	TRBJ2-7	-	AISEAERRETVQY
TRBV19	TRBJ1-2	-	ASSSDRDLSYGYT
TRBV6-2/TRBV6-3	TRBJ2-7	-	ASSYRGSGEQY
TRBV11-2	TRBJ2-7	once	ASSQSGRAYEQY
TRBV5-4	TRBJ2-3	-	ASSFRTGSITDTQY
TRBV5-1	TRBJ1-2	few	ASSLAPATGEFGYT
TRBV5-1	TRBJ2-1	-	ASSFGTAYNEQF
TRBV5-1	TRBJ1-4	-	ASSSTENNEKLF
TRBV2	TRBJ1-1	-	ASSETGSLNTEAF
TRBV3-1/TRBV3-2	TRBJ1-3	-	ASSQVMSNTIY
TRBV7-3	TRBJ2-3	once	ASSLIPGGADTQY
TRBV3-1/TRBV3-2	TRBJ1-6	-	ASSQGTGFNSPLH
TRBV29-1	TRBJ1-2	-	SVEGLRGYGYT
TRBV2	TRBJ2-7	-	ASRRSSGYEQY
TRBV28	TRBJ1-4	once	ASSLWDKQKLF
TRBV7-9	TRBJ1-1	-	ASSREGGLEAF
TRBV5-6	TRBJ2-5	once	ASSFRTGGIETQY
TRBV6-2/TRBV6-3	TRBJ2-3	-	ASSYSKGLAGSSTDTQY
TRBV30	TRBJ1-6	-	AWSTGRDSPLH
TRBV18	TRBJ1-2	-	ASSLSEGYYGYT
TRBV7-2	TRBJ1-6	-	ASSLGPTGSPLH
TRBV30	TRBJ2-7	-	AWSGVAGKSSYEQY
TRBV7-2	TRBJ2-7	few	ASSLERLPSYEQY
TRBV13	TRBJ2-7	-	ASSPPFSYEQY
TRBV19	TRBJ1-4	-	ASRGAGAGNEKLF
TRBV3-1/TRBV3-2	TRBJ1-2	-	ASSQSRQLSSYGYT
TRBV4-3	TRBJ2-4	-	ASSQGPRVGQNIQY
TRBV5-1	TRBJ2-3	-	ASSSELLAGGHRDTQY
TRBV7-3	TRBJ2-1	-	ASSPDRVYPEQF
TRBV5-5	TRBJ2-1	-	ASSLLAGPYNEQF
TRBV2	TRBJ1-6	once	ASGRDRDNSPLH